This paragraph reports one T cell receptor (beta chain). There is no known antigen for this receptor. The record has no base qualities; no much larger clone is one base away. Sequenced using an Illumina NovaSeq 6000. TCR cDNA was synthesized by 5'RACE template switching, which introduced a universal primer site and unique molecular identifiers. Priming for cDNA synthesis came from both the TCR alpha and TCR beta constant segments. Two PCR steps were used to amplify libraries, with sample barcodes and sequencing adapters being added in the second step. Sequencing of libraries was done on Illumina HiSeq 2500 (2x100 bp) or NovaSeq (2x150 bp). As for the original processing: Reads were demultiplexed and collapsed into UMI consensus sequences with MIGEC, and V(D)J alignment was performed with MiXCR. Using edgeR on replicate PBMC samples, clonotypes were called vaccine-responding if FDR was below 0.01 and the log2 fold change was above 5 up to day 15. Bulk clonotypes were assigned CD4 or CD8 identity according to which sequenced CD4 or CD8 repertoire held them at higher abundance. Starting from the raw public reads, TCRdb applied fastp trimming at Q25, assembled clones with MiXCR and retained in-frame beta chains. Rows are unified per CDR3 protein, each entry keeping the most common DNA and genes. It is TCRdb's table, rather than the study itself, that gives the V and J calls and clone size. The sample table records 350,000 to 550,000 distinct CDR3 sequences; roughly a sixth of these occur just once. Of the sample, roughly 19% is held by the ten largest clones.

The sample comes from a study of T cells after yellow fever vaccination (dated by TCRdb to about 2019). A note on the overall study: The SMART-Seq v4 Ultra Low Input RNA kit was used to prepare libraries from fractions with low cell numbers. To follow T-cell clones before and after both primary and booster YFV17D yellow fever vaccination, bulk TCR alpha and beta repertoires underwent longitudinal sequencing. Blood was collected at multiple timepoints before and after primary and secondary immunization, and bulk PBMC replicates and cell subsets were isolated. The cohort comprised two healthy male donors, one aged 18 to 30 and one aged 30 to 40 years. What the work shows at the level of the full study, not this receptor alone: The study included only a couple of donors, which limits how far the findings can be generalized. Most clones expanded after primary vaccination (around 96% of CD4 and around 89% of CD8) were re-detected after the booster, suggesting that broad memory maintenance occurred. FACS-sorted repertoires could contain abundant contaminating clonotypes from the bulk population, so computational filtering was required. The secondary T-cell response was weaker than the primary response but faster, peaking on day 5 instead of day 15. A small share of clonotypes occurred in both CD4 and CD8 compartments, likely arising from convergent recombination.

In the paper's terms, the treatment or condition label means: live attenuated yellow fever vaccine strain. At each blood-draw timepoint, two biological replicates of bulk PBMCs were collected. PBMCs were isolated from peripheral blood using a standard Ficoll-Paque protocol. TriZol was used to extract RNA from bulk PBMCs, CD4 and CD8 fractions, and dextramer-positive and dextramer-negative fractions. The germline V gene encodes CDR1 SGHNT and CDR2 YENEEA. Taken from cysteine to phenylalanine, the CDR3 has 14 residues. Only the CDR3 region is kept as DNA, spanning 42 bases read in frame from base 1. The V end gives up 4 bases and the J end 7 bases, leaving 8 bases in the junction not matched to a gene.

The TCR originated in a man aged 18 to 29 who received the YFV17D yellow fever vaccine. The rearrangement combines TRBV11-3 with TRBJ1-1; 8 bases in the junction line up with TRBD1. The material was PBMCs, obtained before the yellow fever booster vaccination. At the DNA level, the sequence is TGTGCCAGCAGCTCGACAGGGGTCGGGGGTGAAGCTTTCTTT. Translated, it reads CASSSTGVGGEAFF.